Sequencing of this T cell receptor (beta chain) was carried out in a study of siplizumab effects on memory and regulatory T cells. Details on this clone: Its antigen is unidentified.

Study-level findings and limits: Whether proliferating Tregs in siplizumab cultures suppress was not functionally confirmed. Most proliferating CD4+ or CD8+ clones, roughly 80-96%, had no naive or memory assignment.

The method was immunoSEQ multiplex PCR; TCRdb's version includes in-frame clones alone and lacks a portion of them. The table shows tens of thousands of clones, with around 94% occurring only once. Germline V gene lookup returns CDR1 SGHNT and CDR2 YYREEE (reference sequence). The CDR3 sequence is 15 residues long. V shed 0 bases and J shed 0 bases, with 7 bases lying between them. This sequence joins TRBV5-4 and TRBJ2-1; D might be TRBD2 (6 bases). The TCR sequence derives from a human donor in good health. Sequencing was performed on non-Treg CD4+ T cells sorted from blood. CDR3: CASSLDSGSYNEQFF. The DNA for the CDR3 is TGTGCCAGCAGCTTGGATAGCGGCTCCTACAATGAGCAGTTCTTC.